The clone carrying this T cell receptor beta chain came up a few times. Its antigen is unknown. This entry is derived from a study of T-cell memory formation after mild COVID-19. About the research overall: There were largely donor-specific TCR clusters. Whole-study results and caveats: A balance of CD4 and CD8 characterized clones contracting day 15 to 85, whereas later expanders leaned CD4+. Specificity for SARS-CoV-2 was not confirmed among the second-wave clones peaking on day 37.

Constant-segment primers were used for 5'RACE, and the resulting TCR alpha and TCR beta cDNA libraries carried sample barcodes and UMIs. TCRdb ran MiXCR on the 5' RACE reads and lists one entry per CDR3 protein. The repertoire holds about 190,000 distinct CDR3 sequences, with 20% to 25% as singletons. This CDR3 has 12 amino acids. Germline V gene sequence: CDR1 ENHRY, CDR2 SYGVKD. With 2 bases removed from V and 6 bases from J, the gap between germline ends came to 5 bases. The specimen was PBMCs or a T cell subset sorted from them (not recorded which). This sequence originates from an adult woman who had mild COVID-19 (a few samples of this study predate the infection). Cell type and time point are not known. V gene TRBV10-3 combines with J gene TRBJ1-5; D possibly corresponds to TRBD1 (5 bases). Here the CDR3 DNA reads TGTGCCATCAGTGAGGGGGGTCAGCCCCAGCATTTT. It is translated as CAISEGGQPQHF.